Below are 3 T cell receptor beta chains sequenced from a single sample in a study of CD8+CD57+ T cells in acquired aplastic anemia. TCR beta VDJ and CDR3 profiling used genomic DNA as template. TCRdb used MiXCR to reprocess the reads, holding one entry per CDR3 protein. The table has nearly 60,000 distinct CDR3 sequences, just over 55% seen once. Individuals selected for sequencing had exhibited CD8+CD57+ cell expansion on flow cytometry. Input material: sorted CD4+, CD8+, or CD8+CD57+ T cells (not recorded which) from PBMCs. All receptors come from a human donor with aplastic anemia.

This clonotype appeared a few times. The chain joins TRBV29-1 to TRBJ2-3; 8 bases are shared with TRBD2. The CDR3 sequence is 16 residues long. Trimming at V came to 1 base and at J to 5 bases, leaving 11 bases not matched to a gene. Germline CDR1 is SQVTM and CDR2 is ANQGSEA. DNA for the CDR3: TGCAGCGTTGAAGGAAGTAGCGGGGCGCCACTAGATACGCAGTATTTT. As protein: CSVEGSSGAPLDTQYF.

This chain connects TRBV7-9 to TRBJ2-2; D is ambiguous. Germline values: CDR1 SEHNR, CDR2 FQNEAQ (reference sequence). This CDR3 region has 12 residues. Trimming shortened V by 5 bases and J by 6 bases, and 7 bases separated the two germline ends. CDR3 in amino acids: CASSLGPGELFF. The DNA of the CDR3 is TGTGCCAGCAGCCTAGGCCCCGGGGAGCTGTTTTTT.

The chain links TRBV29-1 to TRBJ2-7, with 9 bases lining up with TRBD1. Per germline, CDR1 SQVTM and CDR2 ANQGSEA. This CDR3 spans 12 amino acids. Losses at the gene ends were 7 bases for V and 5 bases for J; bases not matched to a gene: 6. The CDR3 loop reads CSGGQGVDEQYF. The DNA of the CDR3 is TGCAGCGGGGGACAGGGTGTGGACGAGCAGTACTTC.